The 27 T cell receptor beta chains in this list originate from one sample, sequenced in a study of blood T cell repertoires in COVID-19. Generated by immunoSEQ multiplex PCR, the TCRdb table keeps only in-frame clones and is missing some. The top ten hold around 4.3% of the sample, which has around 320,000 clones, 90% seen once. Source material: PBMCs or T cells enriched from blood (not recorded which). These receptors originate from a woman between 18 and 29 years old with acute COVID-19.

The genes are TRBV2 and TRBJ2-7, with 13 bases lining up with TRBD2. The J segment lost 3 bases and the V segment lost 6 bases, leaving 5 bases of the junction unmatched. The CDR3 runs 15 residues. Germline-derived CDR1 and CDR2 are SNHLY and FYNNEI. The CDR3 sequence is CASSIGLAGVYEQYF. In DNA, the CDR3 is TGTGCCAGCAGCATAGGACTAGCGGGAGTCTACGAGCAGTACTTC.

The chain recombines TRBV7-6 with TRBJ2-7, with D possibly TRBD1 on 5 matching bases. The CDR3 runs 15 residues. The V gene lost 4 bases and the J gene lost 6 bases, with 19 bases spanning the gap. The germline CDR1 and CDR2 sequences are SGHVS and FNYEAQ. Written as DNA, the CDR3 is TGTGCCAGCAGCTCAAGGGGCAGGGCACTCGGCGAGCAGTACTTC. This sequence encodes CASSSRGRALGEQYF.

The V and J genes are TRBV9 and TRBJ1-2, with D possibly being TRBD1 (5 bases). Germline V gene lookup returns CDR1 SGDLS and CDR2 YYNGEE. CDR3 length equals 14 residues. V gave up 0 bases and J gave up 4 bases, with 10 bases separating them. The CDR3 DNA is TGTGCCAGCAGCGTAGCCGGGGGGACCTATGGCTACACCTTC. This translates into CASSVAGGTYGYTF.

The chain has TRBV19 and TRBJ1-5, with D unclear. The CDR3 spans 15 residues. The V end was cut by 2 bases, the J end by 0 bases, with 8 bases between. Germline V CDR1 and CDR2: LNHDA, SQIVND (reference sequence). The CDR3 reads CASSIPGDSNQPQHF. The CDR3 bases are TGTGCCAGTAGTATACCCGGGGATAGCAATCAGCCCCAGCATTTT.

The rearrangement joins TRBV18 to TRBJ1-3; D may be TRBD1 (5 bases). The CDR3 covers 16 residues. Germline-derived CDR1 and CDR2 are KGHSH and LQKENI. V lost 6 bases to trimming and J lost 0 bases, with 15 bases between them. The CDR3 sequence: CASSPRDLSSGNTIYF. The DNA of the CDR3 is TGTGCCAGCTCCCCCCGGGACTTGAGCTCTGGAAACACCATATATTTT.

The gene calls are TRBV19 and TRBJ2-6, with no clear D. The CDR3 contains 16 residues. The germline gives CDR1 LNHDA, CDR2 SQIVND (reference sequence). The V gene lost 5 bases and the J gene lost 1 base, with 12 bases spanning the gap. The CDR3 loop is CASSAVLTSGANVLTF. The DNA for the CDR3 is TGTGCCAGTAGTGCCGTTCTAACTTCTGGGGCCAACGTCCTGACTTTC.

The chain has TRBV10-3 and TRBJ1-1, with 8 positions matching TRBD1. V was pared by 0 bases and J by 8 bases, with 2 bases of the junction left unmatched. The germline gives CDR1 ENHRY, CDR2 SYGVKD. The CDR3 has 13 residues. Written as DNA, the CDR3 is TGTGCCATCAGTGAGTCTGGGGACAGGGAAGCTTTCTTT. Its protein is CAISESGDREAFF.

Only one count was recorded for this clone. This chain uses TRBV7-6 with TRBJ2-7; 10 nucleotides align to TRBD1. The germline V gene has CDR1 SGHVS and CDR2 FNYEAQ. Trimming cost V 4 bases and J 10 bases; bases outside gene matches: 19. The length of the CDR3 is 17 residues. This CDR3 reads CASSYLQPGTGASGQYF. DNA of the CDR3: TGTGCCAGCAGCTACCTACAGCCCGGGACAGGGGCTAGCGGACAGTACTTC.

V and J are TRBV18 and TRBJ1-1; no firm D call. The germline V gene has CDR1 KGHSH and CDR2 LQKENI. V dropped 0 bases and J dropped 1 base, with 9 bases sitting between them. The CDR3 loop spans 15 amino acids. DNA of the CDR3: TGTGCCAGCTCACCACCATATAGCCGGAACACTGAAGCTTTCTTT. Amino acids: CASSPPYSRNTEAFF.

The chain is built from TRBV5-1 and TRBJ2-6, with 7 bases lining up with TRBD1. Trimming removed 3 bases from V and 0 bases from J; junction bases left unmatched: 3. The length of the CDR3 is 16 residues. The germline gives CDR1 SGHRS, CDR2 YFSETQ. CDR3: CASSWTGSSGANVLTF. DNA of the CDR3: TGCGCCAGCAGCTGGACAGGCAGCTCTGGGGCCAACGTCCTGACTTTC.

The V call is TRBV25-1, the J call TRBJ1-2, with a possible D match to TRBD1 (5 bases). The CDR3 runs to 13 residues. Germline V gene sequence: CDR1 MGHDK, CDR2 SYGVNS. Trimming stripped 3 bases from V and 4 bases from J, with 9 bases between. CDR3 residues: CASSDRVGYGYTF. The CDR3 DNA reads TGTGCCAGCAGTGACAGGGTCGGCTATGGCTACACCTTC.

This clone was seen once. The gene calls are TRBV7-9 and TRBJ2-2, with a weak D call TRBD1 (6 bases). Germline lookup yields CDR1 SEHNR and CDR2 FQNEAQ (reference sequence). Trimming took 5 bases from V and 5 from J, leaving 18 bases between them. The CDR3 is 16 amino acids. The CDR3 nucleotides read TGTGCCAGCAGCCGTCCTTACAGGGCCAGGACCGGGGAGCTGTTTTTT. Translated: CASSRPYRARTGELFF. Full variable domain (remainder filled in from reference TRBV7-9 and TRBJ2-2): DTGVSQNPRHKITKRGQNVTFRCDPISEHNRLYWYRQTLGQGPEFLTYFQNEAQLEKSRLLSDRFSAERPKGSFSTLEIQRTEQGDSAMYLCASSRPYRARTGELFFGEGSRLTVL.

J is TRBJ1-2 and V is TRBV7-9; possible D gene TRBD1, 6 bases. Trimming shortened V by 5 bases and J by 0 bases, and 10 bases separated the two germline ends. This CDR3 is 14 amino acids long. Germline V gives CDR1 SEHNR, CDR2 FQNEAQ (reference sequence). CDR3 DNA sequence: TGTGCCAGCAGCGACAGGTCCGCTAACTATGGCTACACCTTC. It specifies CASSDRSANYGYTF. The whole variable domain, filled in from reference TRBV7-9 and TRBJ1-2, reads DTGVSQNPRHKITKRGQNVTFRCDPISEHNRLYWYRQTLGQGPEFLTYFQNEAQLEKSRLLSDRFSAERPKGSFSTLEIQRTEQGDSAMYLCASSDRSANYGYTFGSGTRLTVV.

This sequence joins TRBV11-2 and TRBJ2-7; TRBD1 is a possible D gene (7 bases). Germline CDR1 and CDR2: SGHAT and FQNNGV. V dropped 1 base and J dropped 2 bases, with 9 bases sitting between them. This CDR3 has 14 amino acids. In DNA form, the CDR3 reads TGTGCCAGCAGCTTAGCCAGGGGGGCCTACGAGCAGTACTTC. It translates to CASSLARGAYEQYF.

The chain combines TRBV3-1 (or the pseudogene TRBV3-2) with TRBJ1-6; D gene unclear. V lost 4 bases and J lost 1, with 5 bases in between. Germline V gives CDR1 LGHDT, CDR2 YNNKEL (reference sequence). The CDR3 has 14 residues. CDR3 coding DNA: TGTGCCAGCAGCCCCAGGTCCTATAATTCACCCCTCCACTTT. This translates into CASSPRSYNSPLHF.

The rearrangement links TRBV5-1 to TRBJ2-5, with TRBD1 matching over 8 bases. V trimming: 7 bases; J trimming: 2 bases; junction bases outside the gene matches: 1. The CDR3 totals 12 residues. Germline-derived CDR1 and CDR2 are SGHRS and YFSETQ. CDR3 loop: CASGQGQETQYF. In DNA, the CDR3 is TGCGCCAGCGGACAGGGTCAAGAGACCCAGTACTTC.

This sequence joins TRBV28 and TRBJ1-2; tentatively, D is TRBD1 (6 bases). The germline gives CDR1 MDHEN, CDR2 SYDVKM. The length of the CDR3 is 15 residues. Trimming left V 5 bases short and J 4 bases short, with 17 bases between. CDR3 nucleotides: TGTGCCAGCAGTCCCGACGGGGGGCTCCCCTATGGCTACACCTTC. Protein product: CASSPDGGLPYGYTF.

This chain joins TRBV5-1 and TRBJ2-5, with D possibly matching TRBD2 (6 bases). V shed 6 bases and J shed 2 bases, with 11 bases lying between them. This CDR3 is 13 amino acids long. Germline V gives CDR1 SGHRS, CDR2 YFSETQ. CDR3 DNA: TGCGCCAGCAAGGCGGCGGGACAAGAGACCCAGTACTTC. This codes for CASKAAGQETQYF.

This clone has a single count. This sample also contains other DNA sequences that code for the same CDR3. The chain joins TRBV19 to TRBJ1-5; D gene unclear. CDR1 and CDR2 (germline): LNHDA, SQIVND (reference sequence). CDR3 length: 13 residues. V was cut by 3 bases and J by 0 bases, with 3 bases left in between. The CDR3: CASSISSNQPQHF. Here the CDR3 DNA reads TGTGCCAGTAGTATCTCTAGCAATCAGCCCCAGCATTTT. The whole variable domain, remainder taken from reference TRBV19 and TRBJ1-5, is DGGITQSPKYLFRKEGQNVTLSCEQNLNHDAMYWYRQDPGQGLRLIYYSQIVNDFQKGDIAEGYSVSREKKESFPLTVTSAQKNPTAFYLCASSISSNQPQHFGDGTRLSIL.

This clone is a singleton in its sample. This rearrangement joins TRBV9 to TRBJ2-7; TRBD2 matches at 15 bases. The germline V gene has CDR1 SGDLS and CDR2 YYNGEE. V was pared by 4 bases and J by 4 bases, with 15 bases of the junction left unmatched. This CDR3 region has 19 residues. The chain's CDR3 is CASSPSGTSGRHIGYEQYF. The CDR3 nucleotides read TGTGCCAGCAGCCCTAGCGGGACTAGCGGGAGGCATATAGGTTACGAGCAGTACTTC.

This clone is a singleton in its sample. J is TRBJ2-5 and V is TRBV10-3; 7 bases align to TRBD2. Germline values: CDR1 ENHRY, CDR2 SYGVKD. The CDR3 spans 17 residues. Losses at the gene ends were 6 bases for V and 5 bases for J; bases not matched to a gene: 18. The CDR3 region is CAIRDTGLTGDWETQYF. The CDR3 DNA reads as TGTGCCATCAGGGATACGGGACTAACCGGGGACTGGGAGACCCAGTACTTC.

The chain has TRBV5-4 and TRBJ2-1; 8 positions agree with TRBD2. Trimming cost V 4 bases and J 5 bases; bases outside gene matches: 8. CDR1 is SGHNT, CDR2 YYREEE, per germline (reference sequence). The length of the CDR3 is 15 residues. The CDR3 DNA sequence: TGTGCCAGCAGCCCCGGACTAGCATCTGACAATGAGCAGTTCTTC. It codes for CASSPGLASDNEQFF. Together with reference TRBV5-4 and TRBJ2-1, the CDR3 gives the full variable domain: ETGVTQSPTHLIKTRGQQVTLRCSSQSGHNTVSWYQQALGQGPQFIFQYYREEENGRGNFPPRFSGLQFPNYSSELNVNALELDDSALYLCASSPGLASDNEQFFGPGTRLTVL.

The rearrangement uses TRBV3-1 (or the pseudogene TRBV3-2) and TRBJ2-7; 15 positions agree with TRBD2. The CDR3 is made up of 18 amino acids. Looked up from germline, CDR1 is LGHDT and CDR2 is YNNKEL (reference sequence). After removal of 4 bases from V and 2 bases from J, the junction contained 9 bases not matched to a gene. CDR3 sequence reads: CASSLSGLAGGEAYEQYF. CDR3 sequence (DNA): TGTGCCAGCAGCCTTTCGGGACTAGCGGGAGGAGAGGCCTACGAGCAGTACTTC.

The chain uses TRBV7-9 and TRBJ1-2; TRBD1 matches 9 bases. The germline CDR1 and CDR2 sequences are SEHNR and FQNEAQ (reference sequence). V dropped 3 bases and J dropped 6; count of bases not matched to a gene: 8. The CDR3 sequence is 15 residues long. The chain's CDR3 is CASSFPGQGGNGYTF. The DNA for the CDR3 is TGTGCCAGCAGCTTCCCGGGACAGGGAGGGAATGGCTACACCTTC.

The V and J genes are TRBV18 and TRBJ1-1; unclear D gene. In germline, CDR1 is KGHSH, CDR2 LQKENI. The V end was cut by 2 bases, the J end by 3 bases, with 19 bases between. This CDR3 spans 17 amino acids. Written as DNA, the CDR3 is TGTGCCAGCTCACCAAGGTTGGTGGAGGGATTACACACTGAAGCTTTCTTT. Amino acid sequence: CASSPRLVEGLHTEAFF.

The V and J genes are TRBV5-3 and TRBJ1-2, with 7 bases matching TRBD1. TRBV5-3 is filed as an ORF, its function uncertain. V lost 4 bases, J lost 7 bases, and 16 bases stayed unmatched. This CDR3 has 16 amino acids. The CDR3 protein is CARSPGVPGGWSGYTF. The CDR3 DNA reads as TGTGCCAGAAGCCCCGGGGTGCCAGGGGGTTGGAGTGGCTACACCTTC.

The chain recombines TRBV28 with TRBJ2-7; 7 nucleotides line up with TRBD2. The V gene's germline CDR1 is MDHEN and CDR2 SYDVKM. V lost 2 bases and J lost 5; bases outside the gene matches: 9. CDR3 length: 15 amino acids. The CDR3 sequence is CASSLPREVRHEQYF. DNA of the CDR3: TGTGCCAGCAGTTTACCCCGGGAGGTTCGCCACGAGCAGTACTTC.